This TCR beta chain came from a study of CD8 T cells in ankylosing spondylitis. The CDR3 length is 14 residues. Germline V CDR1 and CDR2: SGHRS, YFSETQ. The V end lost 2 bases, the J end lost 4 bases, and 9 bases lay between the germline ends. TCRdb reprocessed the 5' RACE reads via MiXCR and lists one record per CDR3 protein. The sample shows 150,000 to 200,000 distinct CDR3 sequences, 10% to 15% of them seen only once. This clonotype was seen many times. This clonotype was obtained from a female donor with ankylosing spondylitis or in good health (not recorded which). Material: blood, either unsorted or a sorted T cell fraction (not recorded which). This sequence joins TRBV5-1 and TRBJ2-2; a weak D match, TRBD2 (6 bases). The chain's CDR3 is CASSFQAGTGELFF. CDR3 coding DNA: TGCGCCAGCAGCTTTCAAGCGGGCACCGGGGAGCTGTTTTTT.